These 10 T cell receptor beta chains were sequenced from one sample in a study of T cell clones after liver transplantation (dated by TCRdb to the late 2010s). Libraries were built with the immunoSEQ multiplex PCR assay. TCRdb took this table from immuneACCESS and kept in-frame rearrangements with V and J called. Such tables lack part of the clones; where checked against another copy, unresolved V genes explain under half of the gap, and the rest is unexplained. In this sample the table shows fewer than 70,000 clones, about two thirds of which occur a single time. The top ten hold approximately 15% of the sample. In the paper's terms, the time point label means: pre-transplant. Sequenced material: CD4+ T cells from blood, taken before liver transplant. These receptors were collected from a human donor who received a liver transplant.

The V and J genes are TRBV7-8 and TRBJ2-5, with 11 bases lining up with TRBD2. Losses at the gene ends were 5 bases for V and 6 bases for J; bases not matched to a gene: 14. CDR1 and CDR2 from the germline V gene are SGHVS and FQNEAQ. The CDR3 consists of 17 residues. The CDR3 region is CASSLRDLAGGWKTQYF. The CDR3 nucleotides read TGTGCCAGCAGCCTTCGAGACCTAGCGGGGGGTTGGAAGACCCAGTACTTC. Using reference TRBV7-8 and TRBJ2-5 for the parts outside the CDR3, the full variable domain is GAGVSQSPRYKVAKRGQDVALRCDPISGHVSLFWYQQALGQGPEFLTYFQNEAQLDKSGLPSDRFFAERPEGSVSTLKIQRTQQEDSAVYLCASSLRDLAGGWKTQYFGPGTRLLVL.

V usage is TRBV11-3 and J usage is TRBJ2-1, with a tentative D call TRBD2 (6 bases). The CDR3 extends over 12 amino acids. Trimming left V 4 bases short and J 9 bases short, with 10 bases between. CDR1 and CDR2 (germline): SGHNT, YENEEA. CDR3 sequence: CASSSSGLEQFF. The CDR3 DNA is TGTGCCAGCAGCTCCTCGGGACTTGAGCAGTTCTTC.

This sequence joins TRBV5-1 and TRBJ1-4; D may be TRBD1 (6 bases). The CDR3 has 16 amino acids. Germline assignment: CDR1 SGHRS and CDR2 YFSETQ. V was pared by 2 bases and J by 2 bases, with 13 bases between. CDR3 sequence (DNA): TGCGCCAGCAGCTTTCAGGGGAGTGTTACTAATGAAAAACTGTTTTTT. Encoded protein: CASSFQGSVTNEKLFF. The complete variable domain, with remaining parts taken from reference TRBV5-1 and TRBJ1-4, reads KAGVTQTPRYLIKTRGQQVTLSCSPISGHRSVSWYQQTPGQGLQFLFEYFSETQRNKGNFPGRFSGRQFSNSRSEMNVSTLELGDSALYLCASSFQGSVTNEKLFFGSGTQLSVL.

The chain links TRBV4-1 to TRBJ1-1; D perhaps matches TRBD1 (6 bases). Trimming left V 1 base short and J 3 bases short, with 12 bases between. The CDR3 is 15 amino acids. Germline V gene data show CDR1 as MGHRA and CDR2 as YSYEKL. The CDR3 sequence: CASSQVAGAYTEAFF. As DNA, the CDR3 is TGCGCCAGCAGCCAAGTCGCAGGGGCGTACACTGAAGCTTTCTTT.

The chain couples TRBV28 to TRBJ2-6; D perhaps matches TRBD2 (6 bases). The germline V and J ends were trimmed by 8 bases and 4 bases, with 15 bases remaining between them. CDR3 length: 15 amino acids. Per the germline V gene, CDR1 is MDHEN and CDR2 is SYDVKM. CDR3 loop: CASLPRGAGANVLTF. The CDR3 region has the DNA TGTGCCAGCCTTCCCCGCGGGGCGGGGGCCAACGTCCTGACTTTC.

This clone has a handful of counts. The chain employs TRBV19 and TRBJ2-5, with D possibly TRBD1 on 6 matching bases. CDR1 is LNHDA, CDR2 SQIVND, per germline (reference sequence). CDR3 length equals 15 residues. V was cut by 4 bases and J by 2 bases, with 14 bases left in between. The CDR3 sequence is CASSRFARGQETQYF. CDR3 in DNA: TGTGCCAGTAGTAGATTTGCGAGGGGGCAAGAGACCCAGTACTTC.

V and J are TRBV9 and TRBJ1-1; a possible D gene is TRBD1 (6 bases). CDR1 is SGDLS and CDR2 is YYNGEE in the germline V gene. V shed 1 base and J shed 5 bases, with 18 bases lying between them. This CDR3 comprises 16 residues. CDR3 amino acids: CASSVRGGQGSTEAFF. DNA for the CDR3: TGTGCCAGCAGCGTAAGGGGGGGGCAGGGCTCGACTGAAGCTTTCTTT.

The chain links TRBV27 to TRBJ2-5; 7 nucleotides line up with TRBD2. V shed 3 bases, J shed 7 bases, and the junction held 8 bases outside the gene matches. Germline V gene lookup returns CDR1 MNHEY and CDR2 SMNVEV (reference sequence). The CDR3 contains 14 residues. The DNA of the CDR3 is TGTGCCAGCAGTTTGACTAGCCTCGTCGGGACCCAGTACTTC. Its translation is CASSLTSLVGTQYF.

The CDR3 region is CAISLSGVTDTQYF. The CDR3 region has the DNA TGTGCCATCAGTCTCAGCGGGGTAACAGATACGCAGTATTTT. The chain joins TRBV10-3 to TRBJ2-3; TRBD2 matches at 7 bases. This CDR3 has 14 residues. Unmatched junction bases numbered 5, after V lost 5 bases and J lost 3 bases. Germline V CDR1 and CDR2: ENHRY, SYGVKD.

This clone has just a few counts. Here the CDR3 reads CASSNPPENYGYTF. CDR3 sequence (DNA): TGTGCCAGTAGTAACCCCCCGGAGAACTATGGCTACACCTTC. The chain carries TRBV19 and TRBJ1-2; the D is unclear. V lost 4 bases and J 2 bases, leaving 11 bases between the germline ends. The CDR3 sequence is 14 residues long. CDR1 is LNHDA, CDR2 SQIVND, per germline (reference sequence). Complete variable domain (other parts from reference TRBV19 and TRBJ1-2): DGGITQSPKYLFRKEGQNVTLSCEQNLNHDAMYWYRQDPGQGLRLIYYSQIVNDFQKGDIAEGYSVSREKKESFPLTVTSAQKNPTAFYLCASSNPPENYGYTFGSGTRLTVV.